This passage covers 18 T cell receptor beta chains from one sample sequenced in a study of blood T cell repertoires in COVID-19. Profiling relied on immunoSEQ multiplex PCR, and the TCRdb table lists in-frame clones only, not all of them. Here the sample spans over 450,000 clones, approximately 92% being singletons. Input material: peripheral blood. The receptors shown here come from a man between 18 and 35 years old with COVID-19, enrolled during active disease.

This rearrangement joins TRBV19 to TRBJ1-5; 8 bases agree with TRBD1. CDR3 length: 15 amino acids. Trimming removed 5 bases from V and 4 bases from J; junction bases left unmatched: 7. Germline V CDR1 and CDR2: LNHDA, SQIVND (reference sequence). The CDR3 bases are TGTGCCAGTAGTGAGCAGGGGGCCTTAAATCAGCCCCAGCATTTT. Its protein is CASSEQGALNQPQHF.

The J gene is TRBJ2-1, the V gene TRBV7-6; 7 bases map to TRBD2. There are 15 residues in the CDR3. Trimming cost V 3 bases and J 2 bases; bases outside gene matches: 4. Germline V gene lookup returns CDR1 SGHVS and CDR2 FNYEAQ. CDR3 in amino acids: CASSLAGLAYNEQFF. CDR3 coding DNA: TGTGCCAGCAGCTTGGCCGGACTAGCCTACAATGAGCAGTTCTTC. The variable domain in full, completed from reference TRBV7-6 and TRBJ2-1, reads GAGVSQSPRYKVTKRGQDVALRCDPISGHVSLYWYRQALGQGPEFLTYFNYEAQQDKSGLPNDRFSAERPEGSISTLTIQRTEQRDSAMYRCASSLAGLAYNEQFFGPGTRLTVL.

The chain employs TRBV15 and TRBJ1-4; D is perhaps TRBD1 (6 bases). CDR1 LNHNV and CDR2 YYDKDF come from the germline V gene (reference sequence). Trimming took 1 base from V and 7 from J, leaving 16 bases between them. The CDR3 is 16 amino acids. The CDR3 loop is CATSRGFGGAFEKLFF. DNA for the CDR3: TGTGCCACCAGCAGAGGCTTTGGGGGGGCGTTTGAAAAACTGTTTTTT. Complete variable domain (other parts from reference TRBV15 and TRBJ1-4): DAMVIQNPRYQVTQFGKPVTLSCSQTLNHNVMYWYQQKSSQAPKLLFHYYDKDFNNEADTPDNFQSRRPNTSFCFLDIRSPGLGDTAMYLCATSRGFGGAFEKLFFGSGTQLSVL.

The chain couples TRBV6-2 or TRBV6-3 to TRBJ1-3; weak D call: TRBD1 (6 bases). The V gene's germline CDR1 is MNHEY and CDR2 SVGEGT. V was shortened by 2 bases and J by 3 bases, with 8 bases between the two germline ends. The CDR3 is 14 amino acids. CDR3 in amino acids: CASSYTRGGNTIYF. As DNA, the CDR3 is TGTGCCAGCAGTTACACCAGGGGTGGAAACACCATATATTTT.

The chain links TRBV27 to TRBJ1-5, with a weak D call TRBD1 (5 bases). The CDR3 has 15 residues. Per the germline V gene, CDR1 is MNHEY and CDR2 is SMNVEV (reference sequence). V gave up 3 bases and J gave up 0 bases, with 9 bases separating them. The CDR3 nucleotides read TGTGCCAGCAGTTTCTCAGGGAATAGCAATCAGCCCCAGCATTTT. It encodes CASSFSGNSNQPQHF.

The rearrangement uses TRBV27 and TRBJ1-4; 7 bases align to TRBD1. Germline CDR1 and CDR2: MNHEY and SMNVEV (reference sequence). Germline trimming cut 6 bases from V and 5 bases from J; bases unmatched to any gene: 3. The CDR3 extends over 13 amino acids. The CDR3 region is CASSDRENEKLFF. CDR3 bases: TGTGCCAGCAGCGACAGGGAGAATGAAAAACTGTTTTTT.

V is TRBV7-9 and J is TRBJ2-2; TRBD2 matches at 8 bases. The trim removed 5 bases at V and 5 bases at J, leaving 10 bases unmatched. Germline V gives CDR1 SEHNR, CDR2 FQNEAQ (reference sequence). This CDR3 spans 16 amino acids. The CDR3 is CASSRPGTSHTGELFF. The DNA for the CDR3 is TGTGCCAGCAGCAGACCCGGGACTAGTCATACCGGGGAGCTGTTTTTT.

V is TRBV6-6 and J is TRBJ1-6; 9 positions match TRBD1. The CDR3 has 15 residues. Germline assignment: CDR1 MNHNY and CDR2 SVGAGI (reference sequence). The J segment lost 10 bases and the V segment lost 0 bases, leaving 4 bases of the junction unmatched. The CDR3, as DNA: TGTGCCAGCAGTTACTCGGGACAGGGAGGGTCACCCCTCCACTTT. This translates into CASSYSGQGGSPLHF.

Regarding this clone: This same CDR3 is encoded by further DNA sequences in the sample. This chain joins TRBV29-1 and TRBJ2-6; D possibly corresponds to TRBD2 (5 bases). This CDR3 has 14 residues. Germline V gene data show CDR1 as SQVTM and CDR2 as ANQGSEA. Trimming left V 3 bases short and J 4 bases short, with 10 bases between. The CDR3 reads CSVDSGSGANVLTF. As DNA, the CDR3 is TGCAGCGTTGATTCGGGGTCCGGGGCCAACGTCCTGACTTTC.

J is TRBJ1-2 and V is TRBV2; no firm D call. This CDR3 has 12 amino acids. With 8 bases removed from V and 0 bases from J, the gap between germline ends came to 7 bases. Germline-derived CDR1 and CDR2 are SNHLY and FYNNEI. CDR3 sequence (DNA): TGTGCCAGCGGGGAGACTAACTATGGCTACACCTTC. Its protein is CASGETNYGYTF.

The rearrangement uses TRBV10-3 and TRBJ1-4; the D is unclear. The CDR3 spans 13 residues. Trimming left V 4 bases short and J 7 bases short, with 10 bases between. Germline V gene data show CDR1 as ENHRY and CDR2 as SYGVKD. CDR3 protein: CAISARDSEKLFF. CDR3 nucleotides: TGTGCCATCAGTGCCCGGGATAGTGAAAAACTGTTTTTT.

The V gene is TRBV4-1, the J gene TRBJ2-7; a possible D gene is TRBD2 (7 bases). Germline V gene sequence: CDR1 MGHRA, CDR2 YSYEKL. The CDR3 spans 15 residues. Deletions cut 1 base from V and 2 bases from J, with 12 bases between. CDR3 nucleotides: TGCGCCAGCAGCCAAGGGGGGAGGGGGGCCTACGAGCAGTACTTC. This sequence encodes CASSQGGRGAYEQYF.

The table lists this clone with a few counts. V usage is TRBV7-8 and J usage is TRBJ1-5; 7 bases agree with TRBD1. The J segment lost 4 bases and the V segment lost 5 bases, leaving 14 bases of the junction unmatched. CDR3 length: 17 amino acids. CDR1 is SGHVS, CDR2 FQNEAQ, per germline. CDR3 residues: CASSHDREGPRNQPQHF. The CDR3 nucleotides are TGTGCCAGCAGCCATGACAGGGAAGGTCCTCGAAATCAGCCCCAGCATTTT.

This rearrangement joins TRBV2 to TRBJ2-3; TRBD2 agrees at 10 bases. The CDR3 totals 15 residues. V shed 7 bases and J 8 bases; nucleotides not matched to a gene: 12. Germline lookup yields CDR1 SNHLY and CDR2 FYNNEI. The CDR3: CASNRGTSELVTQYF. CDR3 nucleotides: TGTGCCAGCAACAGGGGGACTAGCGAATTGGTTACGCAGTATTTT.

This sequence joins TRBV5-6 and TRBJ1-1; D not certain. Trimming stripped 7 bases from V and 7 bases from J, with 11 bases between. This CDR3 spans 11 amino acids. The germline gives CDR1 SGHDT, CDR2 YYEEEE. DNA for the CDR3: TGTGCCAGCTCAGGAGGGTTTGAAGCTTTCTTT. Its protein is CASSGGFEAFF.

The chain employs TRBV7-3 and TRBJ2-1; TRBD2 matches 10 bases. Looked up from germline, CDR1 is SGHTA and CDR2 is FQGTGA. Germline trimming cut 5 bases from V and 4 bases from J; bases unmatched to any gene: 2. The CDR3 has 14 amino acids. The CDR3 sequence: CASSPSGGYNEQFF. The CDR3 bases are TGTGCCAGCAGCCCTAGCGGGGGTTACAATGAGCAGTTCTTC.

The CDR3 DNA reads as TGTGCCAGCAGCCCAAACCCACTTTCACCCCTCCACTTT. Translation: CASSPNPLSPLHF. The chain is built from TRBV11-2 and TRBJ1-6; D is ambiguous. CDR3 length: 13 amino acids. Germline V lookup: CDR1 SGHAT, CDR2 FQNNGV. The V end lost 5 bases, the J end lost 9 bases, and 11 bases lay between the germline ends.

The chain joins TRBV2 to TRBJ2-5, with a possible D match to TRBD1 (5 bases). From germline, CDR1 is SNHLY and CDR2 FYNNEI. The CDR3 consists of 15 residues. Trimming removed 5 bases at V and 4 bases at J, with 17 bases between. The chain's CDR3 is CASSRRDRRGETQYF. The CDR3 bases are TGTGCCAGCAGTCGCAGAGACAGAAGGGGAGAGACCCAGTACTTC. Complete variable domain (other parts from reference TRBV2 and TRBJ2-5): EPEVTQTPSHQVTQMGQEVILRCVPISNHLYFYWYRQILGQKVEFLVSFYNNEISEKSEIFDDQFSVERPDGSNFTLKIRSTKLEDSAMYFCASSRRDRRGETQYFGPGTRLLVL.